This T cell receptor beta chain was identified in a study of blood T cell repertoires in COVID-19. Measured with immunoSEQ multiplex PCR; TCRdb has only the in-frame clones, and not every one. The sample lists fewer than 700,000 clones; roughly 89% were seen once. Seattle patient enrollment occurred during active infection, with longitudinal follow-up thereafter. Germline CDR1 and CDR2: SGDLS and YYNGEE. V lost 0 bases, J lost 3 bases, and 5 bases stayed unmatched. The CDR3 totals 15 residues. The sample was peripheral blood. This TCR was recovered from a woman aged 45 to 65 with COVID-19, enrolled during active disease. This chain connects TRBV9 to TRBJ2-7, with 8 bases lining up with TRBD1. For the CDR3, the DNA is TGTGCCAGCAGCGTAGAGGGACAGGAGGACTACGAGCAGTACTTC. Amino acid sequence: CASSVEGQEDYEQYF.